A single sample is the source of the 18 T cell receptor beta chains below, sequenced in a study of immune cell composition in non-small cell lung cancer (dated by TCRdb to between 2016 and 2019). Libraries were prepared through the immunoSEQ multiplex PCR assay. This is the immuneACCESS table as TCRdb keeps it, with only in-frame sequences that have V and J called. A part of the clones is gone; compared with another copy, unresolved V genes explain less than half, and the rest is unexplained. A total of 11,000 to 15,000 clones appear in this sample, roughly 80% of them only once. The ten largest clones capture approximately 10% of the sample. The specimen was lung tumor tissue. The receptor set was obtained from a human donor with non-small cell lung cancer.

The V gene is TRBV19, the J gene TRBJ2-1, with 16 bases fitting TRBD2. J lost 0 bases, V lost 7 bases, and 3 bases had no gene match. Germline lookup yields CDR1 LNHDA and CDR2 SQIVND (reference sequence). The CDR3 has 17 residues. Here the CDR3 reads CASKGLAGGSSYNEQFF. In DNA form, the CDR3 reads TGTGCCAGTAAGGGACTAGCGGGAGGGAGCTCCTACAATGAGCAGTTCTTC.

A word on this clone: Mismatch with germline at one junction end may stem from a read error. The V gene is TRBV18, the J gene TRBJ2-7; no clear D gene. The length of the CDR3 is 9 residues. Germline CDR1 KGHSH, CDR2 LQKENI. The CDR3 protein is CTSSPPPDF. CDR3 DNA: TGTACCAGCTCACCACCCCCAGATTTC.

The CDR3 DNA sequence: TGTGCCAGCAGCTTAACCAGACTAGCGGTAGAGACCCAGTACTTC. Translation gives CASSLTRLAVETQYF. The V and J genes are TRBV7-2 and TRBJ2-5; 9 bases line up with TRBD2. The CDR3 length is 15 residues. With V trimmed by 2 bases and J by 4 bases, 5 bases remained unmatched. The germline CDR1 and CDR2 sequences are SGHTA and FQGNSA.

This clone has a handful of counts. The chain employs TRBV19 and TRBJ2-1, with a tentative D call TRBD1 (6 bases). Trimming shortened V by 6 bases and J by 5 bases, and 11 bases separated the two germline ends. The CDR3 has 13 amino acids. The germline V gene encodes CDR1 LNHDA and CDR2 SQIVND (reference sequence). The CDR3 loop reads CASSVTGNNEQFF. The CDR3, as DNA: TGTGCCAGTAGCGTCACAGGGAACAATGAGCAGTTCTTC.

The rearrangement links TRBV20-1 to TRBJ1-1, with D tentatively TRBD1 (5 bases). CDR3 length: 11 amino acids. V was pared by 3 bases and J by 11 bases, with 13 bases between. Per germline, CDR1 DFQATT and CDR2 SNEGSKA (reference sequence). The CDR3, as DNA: TGCAGTGCTAGCCCCTCGGGGGTGGCTTTCTTT. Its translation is CSASPSGVAFF.

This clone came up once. The CDR3 DNA follows: TGTGCCAGCAGTTTGGAGACAGGGTCTAACTATGGCTACACCTTC. Protein product: CASSLETGSNYGYTF. This rearrangement joins TRBV28 to TRBJ1-2; 7 bases are a match to TRBD1. Germline values: CDR1 MDHEN, CDR2 SYDVKM. V was clipped by 3 bases and J by 0 bases; unmatched bases: 4. The CDR3 is 15 amino acids.

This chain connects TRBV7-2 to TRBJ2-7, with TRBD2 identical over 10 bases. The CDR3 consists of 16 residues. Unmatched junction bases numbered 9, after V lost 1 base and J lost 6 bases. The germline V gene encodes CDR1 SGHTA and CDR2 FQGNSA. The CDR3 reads CASSLVISGRAGEQYF. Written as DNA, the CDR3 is TGTGCCAGCAGCTTAGTGATAAGCGGGAGGGCAGGCGAGCAGTACTTC.

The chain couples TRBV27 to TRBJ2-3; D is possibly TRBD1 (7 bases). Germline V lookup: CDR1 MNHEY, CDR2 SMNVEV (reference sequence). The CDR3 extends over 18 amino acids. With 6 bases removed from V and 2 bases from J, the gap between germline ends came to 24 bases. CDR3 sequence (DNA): TGTGCCAGCAGGCCAGGGGGGCGGGAAGGGTTCTACACAGATACGCAGTATTTT. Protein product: CASRPGGREGFYTDTQYF.

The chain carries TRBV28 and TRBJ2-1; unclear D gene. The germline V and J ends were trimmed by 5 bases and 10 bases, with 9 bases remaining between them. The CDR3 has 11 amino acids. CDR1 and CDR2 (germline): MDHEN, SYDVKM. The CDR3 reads CASSSRREQFF. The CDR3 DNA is TGTGCCAGCAGTAGCAGGCGGGAGCAGTTCTTC.

CDR3 sequence (DNA): TGTGCCAGTCAAAGCGGGAGTGGTGGCGGGGAGCTGTTTTTT. Protein sequence: CASQSGSGGGELFF. The chain couples TRBV19 to TRBJ2-2, with 8 bases aligning to TRBD2. V trimming: 8 bases; J trimming: 7 bases; junction bases outside the gene matches: 9. The CDR3 totals 14 residues. CDR1 LNHDA and CDR2 SQIVND come from the germline V gene (reference sequence). The complete variable domain, with remaining parts taken from reference TRBV19 and TRBJ2-2, reads DGGITQSPKYLFRKEGQNVTLSCEQNLNHDAMYWYRQDPGQGLRLIYYSQIVNDFQKGDIAEGYSVSREKKESFPLTVTSAQKNPTAFYLCASQSGSGGGELFFGEGSRLTVL.

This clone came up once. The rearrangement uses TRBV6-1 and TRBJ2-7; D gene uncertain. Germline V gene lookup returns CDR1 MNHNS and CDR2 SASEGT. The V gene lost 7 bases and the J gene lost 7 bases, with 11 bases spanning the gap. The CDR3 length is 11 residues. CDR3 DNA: TGTGCCAGCAATCAATATGGGGAGCAGTACTTC. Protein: CASNQYGEQYF.

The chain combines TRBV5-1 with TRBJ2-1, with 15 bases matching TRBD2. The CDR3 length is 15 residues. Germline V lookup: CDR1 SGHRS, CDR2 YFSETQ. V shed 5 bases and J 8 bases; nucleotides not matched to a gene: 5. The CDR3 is CASSRTSGRADEQFF. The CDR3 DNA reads TGCGCCAGCAGTCGGACTAGCGGGAGGGCCGATGAGCAGTTCTTC. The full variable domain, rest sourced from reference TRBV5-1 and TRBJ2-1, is KAGVTQTPRYLIKTRGQQVTLSCSPISGHRSVSWYQQTPGQGLQFLFEYFSETQRNKGNFPGRFSGRQFSNSRSEMNVSTLELGDSALYLCASSRTSGRADEQFFGPGTRLTVL.

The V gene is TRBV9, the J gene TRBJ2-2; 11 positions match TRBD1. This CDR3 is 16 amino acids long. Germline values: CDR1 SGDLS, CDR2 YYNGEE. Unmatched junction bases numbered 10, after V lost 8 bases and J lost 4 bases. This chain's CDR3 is CASNNPDRGPTGELFF. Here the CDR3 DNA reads TGTGCCAGTAACAACCCGGACAGGGGGCCCACCGGGGAGCTGTTTTTT.

Here the CDR3 reads CASSLAQAPGANVLTF. The CDR3 DNA is TGTGCCAGCAGCTTAGCGCAAGCCCCCGGGGCCAACGTCCTGACTTTC. The chain carries TRBV7-9 and TRBJ2-6; D gene unclear. V dropped 0 bases and J dropped 4 bases, with 10 bases sitting between them. Germline V gene lookup returns CDR1 SEHNR and CDR2 FQNEAQ (reference sequence). The CDR3 is 16 residues long.

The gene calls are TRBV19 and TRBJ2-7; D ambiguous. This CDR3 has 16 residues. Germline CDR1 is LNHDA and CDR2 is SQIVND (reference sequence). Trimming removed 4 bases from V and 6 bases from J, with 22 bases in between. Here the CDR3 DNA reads TGTGCCAGTAGTACCCTCTTAGCACCCAAGCGAGGCGAGCAGTACTTC. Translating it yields CASSTLLAPKRGEQYF.

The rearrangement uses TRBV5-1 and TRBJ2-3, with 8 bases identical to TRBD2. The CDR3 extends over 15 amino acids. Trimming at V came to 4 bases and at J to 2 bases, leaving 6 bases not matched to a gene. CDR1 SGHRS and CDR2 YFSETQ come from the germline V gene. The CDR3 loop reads CASSPGGGLTDTQYF. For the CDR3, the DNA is TGCGCCAGCAGCCCCGGGGGGGGGCTCACAGATACGCAGTATTTT.

The CDR3 bases are TGTGCCCGAGGAAGACAGGGTAACAATGAGCAGTTCTTC. Its protein product is CARGRQGNNEQFF. J is TRBJ2-1 and V is TRBV30; 7 bases match TRBD1. Germline loops: CDR1 GTSNPN, CDR2 SVGIG (reference sequence). V trimming: 8 bases; J trimming: 5 bases; junction bases outside the gene matches: 9. The CDR3 extends over 13 amino acids.

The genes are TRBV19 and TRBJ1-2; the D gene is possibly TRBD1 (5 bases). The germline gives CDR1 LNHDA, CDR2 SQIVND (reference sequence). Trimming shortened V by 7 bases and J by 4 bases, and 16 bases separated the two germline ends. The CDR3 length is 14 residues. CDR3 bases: TGTGCCAGTACTCCACGTGGGGGGTTCTATGGCTACACCTTC. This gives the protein CASTPRGGFYGYTF.